The present entry profiles one T cell receptor beta chain with its context. The antigen is not known. This sample is drawn from a study of OX40 agonist ivuxolimab in advanced cancers. Overall study: Dose-escalation patients' cancers were hepatocellular carcinoma, melanoma, renal cell or head and neck cancer.

Study outcomes and limitations: In general, CD8+ T cells held more expanded clones than CD4+ did, on average.

The table came from immunoSEQ multiplex PCR; TCRdb's copy has only in-frame clones and leaves some out. Of fewer than 85,000 clones in the sample, around nine tenths were seen once. Germline lookup yields CDR1 SGHKS and CDR2 YYEKEE (reference sequence). V lost 4 bases to trimming and J lost 2 bases, with 12 bases between them. The CDR3 is 14 amino acids. The sequencing here drew on CD4+ or CD8+ T cells sorted from blood, taken in a trial of the OX40 agonist ivuxolimab. The chain has TRBV5-5 and TRBJ1-2; D gene ambiguous. This sequence was found in an adult with an advanced solid tumor such as melanoma, head and neck, liver or kidney cancer. The CDR3: CASSSNSQNYGYTF. The CDR3 DNA follows: TGTGCCAGCAGCAGCAATTCACAGAACTATGGCTACACCTTC.